Shown below are 26 T cell receptor beta chains from a single sample sequenced in a study of blood T cell repertoires in COVID-19. Measured with immunoSEQ multiplex PCR; TCRdb has only the in-frame clones, and not every one. The sample has approximately 98,000 clones, about three quarters seen once. Sequenced: peripheral blood. These receptors came from a woman aged 40-49 years with acute or convalescent COVID-19.

This clone appeared a few times. This chain joins TRBV6-5 and TRBJ2-7; a weak D match, TRBD2 (7 bases). CDR1 is MNHEY and CDR2 is SVGAGI in the germline V gene. The CDR3 length is 14 residues. Between the trimmed V and J ends, which lost 6 bases and 3 bases, there was a span of 15 bases. The CDR3 nucleotides read TGTGCCAGCAGATCCAGGGGAGGGTACTACGAGCAGTACTTC. Protein: CASRSRGGYYEQYF.

The chain has TRBV3-1 (or the pseudogene TRBV3-2) and TRBJ2-1; D not certain. The germline CDR1 and CDR2 sequences are LGHDT and YNNKEL (reference sequence). The V gene lost 1 base and the J gene lost 8 bases, with 12 bases spanning the gap. This CDR3 spans 14 amino acids. The CDR3 here is CASSQGGDFDEQFF. CDR3 nucleotides: TGTGCCAGCAGCCAAGGTGGAGACTTCGATGAGCAGTTCTTC.

This rearrangement joins TRBV7-3 to TRBJ2-1; perhaps TRBD1 as D (5 bases). CDR3 length: 13 amino acids. Between the trimmed V and J ends, which lost 3 bases and 10 bases, there was a span of 13 bases. CDR1 and CDR2 from the germline V gene are SGHTA and FQGTGA. The CDR3 is CASSLQQGLEQFF. CDR3 nucleotides: TGTGCCAGCAGCTTGCAGCAGGGCCTAGAGCAGTTCTTC.

The rearrangement links TRBV7-9 to TRBJ1-2; tentatively, D is TRBD1 (5 bases). The ends were cut back, 0 bases at V and 6 bases at J, with 8 bases in the middle. The CDR3 runs to 13 residues. Germline V gives CDR1 SEHNR, CDR2 FQNEAQ (reference sequence). CDR3: CASSLAQVDGYTF. Here the CDR3 DNA reads TGTGCCAGCAGCTTAGCACAGGTTGATGGCTACACCTTC.

J is TRBJ2-1 and V is TRBV15; 11 bases match TRBD2. J lost 9 bases, V lost 3 bases, and 4 bases had no gene match. The CDR3 is 14 residues long. CDR1 is LNHNV and CDR2 is YYDKDF in the germline V gene (reference sequence). The CDR3 nucleotides are TGTGCCACCAGCAGGACTAGCGGGGTGGTTGAGCAGTTCTTC. It translates to CATSRTSGVVEQFF. The complete variable domain, with remaining parts taken from reference TRBV15 and TRBJ2-1, reads DAMVIQNPRYQVTQFGKPVTLSCSQTLNHNVMYWYQQKSSQAPKLLFHYYDKDFNNEADTPDNFQSRRPNTSFCFLDIRSPGLGDTAMYLCATSRTSGVVEQFFGPGTRLTVL.

The V and J genes are TRBV24-1 and TRBJ1-5; D is uncertain. V was pared by 6 bases and J by 2 bases, with 10 bases between. In germline, CDR1 is KGHDR, CDR2 SFDVKD. The CDR3 has 14 amino acids. CDR3 sequence (DNA): TGTGCCACCAGTTCCCCCTCCGGCAATCAGCCCCAGCATTTT. It yields the protein CATSSPSGNQPQHF.

This rearrangement joins TRBV30 to TRBJ1-4; 9 bases line up with TRBD1. Unmatched junction bases numbered 6, after V lost 2 bases and J lost 5 bases. The CDR3 is made up of 15 amino acids. Germline V lookup: CDR1 GTSNPN, CDR2 SVGIG (reference sequence). Here the CDR3 DNA reads TGTGCCTGGAGTCGACGGGGACAGGGAAATGAAAAACTGTTTTTT. It is translated as CAWSRRGQGNEKLFF. Full variable domain (outside the CDR3, taken from reference TRBV30 and TRBJ1-4): SQTIHQWPATLVQPVGSPLSLECTVEGTSNPNLYWYRQAAGRGLQLLFYSVGIGQISSEVPQNLSASRPQDRQFILSSKKLLLSDSGFYLCAWSRRGQGNEKLFFGSGTQLSVL.

The gene calls are TRBV19 and TRBJ2-5; 8 bases align to TRBD2. V gave up 7 bases and J gave up 4 bases; unmatched junction bases: 11. CDR3 length: 15 amino acids. Looked up from germline, CDR1 is LNHDA and CDR2 is SQIVND (reference sequence). DNA for the CDR3: TGTGCCAGTACCCCGGGGGGGGAGTCTACAGAGACCCAGTACTTC. This gives the protein CASTPGGESTETQYF.

This rearrangement joins TRBV5-6 to TRBJ2-5; tentatively, D is TRBD2 (8 bases). CDR3 size: 14 residues. Trimming cost V 6 bases and J 2 bases, with 14 bases left between them. Per the germline V gene, CDR1 is SGHDT and CDR2 is YYEEEE. In DNA, the CDR3 is TGTGCCAGCAAGGGGGCTAGCGGGCAAGAGACCCAGTACTTC. Translated, it gives CASKGASGQETQYF.

This clone is labeled as medium-sized. The V gene is TRBV29-1, the J gene TRBJ2-7, with 7 positions matching TRBD1. Germline V gene lookup returns CDR1 SQVTM and CDR2 ANQGSEA. This CDR3 is built from 13 residues. The V and J ends lost 5 bases and 3 bases, in that order; junction bases with no gene match: 7. CDR3 loop: CSVLGTANYEQYF. Here the CDR3 DNA reads TGCAGCGTTCTTGGGACAGCCAACTACGAGCAGTACTTC.

For the CDR3, the DNA is TGCGCCAGCAGCCAACCATTGAGCGGGGGGGTCGAAGAGACCCAGTACTTC. It specifies CASSQPLSGGVEETQYF. V usage is TRBV4-1 and J usage is TRBJ2-5; 10 nucleotides agree with TRBD2. Germline V gene lookup returns CDR1 MGHRA and CDR2 YSYEKL. The V and J ends lost 2 bases and 3 bases, in that order; junction bases with no gene match: 9. The CDR3 is 17 residues long.

The chain joins TRBV7-2 to TRBJ1-2, with 7 bases fitting TRBD1. The germline gives CDR1 SGHTA, CDR2 FQGNSA. This CDR3 comprises 15 residues. The V segment lost 6 bases and the J segment 1 base; nucleotides outside the gene matches: 8. CDR3 bases: TGTGCCAGCAGTTCCGGACAGGATTATAACTATGGCTACACCTTC. Protein product: CASSSGQDYNYGYTF.

The CDR3 loop reads CASSSLWTGLRTDTQYF. DNA for the CDR3: TGTGCCAGCAGCTCCTTATGGACAGGGTTGCGCACAGATACGCAGTATTTT. The genes are TRBV11-3 and TRBJ2-3, with 8 bases aligning to TRBD1. Germline V lookup: CDR1 SGHNT, CDR2 YENEEA. This CDR3 region has 17 residues. V lost 4 bases and J lost 1; bases outside the gene matches: 10.

V and J are TRBV18 and TRBJ1-2; D unresolved. This CDR3 spans 15 amino acids. Germline lookup yields CDR1 KGHSH and CDR2 LQKENI. V was cut by 5 bases and J by 5 bases, with 18 bases left in between. The CDR3 reads CASSSGREISYGYTF. The CDR3 DNA sequence: TGTGCCAGCTCATCCGGCCGGGAGATATCATATGGCTACACCTTC.

This chain uses TRBV7-9 with TRBJ2-1; D not resolved. Trimming cost V 8 bases and J 2 bases, with 13 bases left between them. The CDR3 is made up of 14 amino acids. CDR1 SEHNR and CDR2 FQNEAQ come from the germline V gene (reference sequence). The DNA for the CDR3 is TGTGCCAGCGGCCCCCTTGATCCCTACAATGAGCAGTTCTTC. As protein: CASGPLDPYNEQFF. Full variable domain (missing parts from reference TRBV7-9 and TRBJ2-1): DTGVSQNPRHKITKRGQNVTFRCDPISEHNRLYWYRQTLGQGPEFLTYFQNEAQLEKSRLLSDRFSAERPKGSFSTLEIQRTEQGDSAMYLCASGPLDPYNEQFFGPGTRLTVL.

The chain has TRBV5-1 and TRBJ2-5, with 10 bases lining up with TRBD2. V lost 2 bases to trimming and J lost 1 base; unmatched junction nucleotides: 2. Germline V gene sequence: CDR1 SGHRS, CDR2 YFSETQ. This CDR3 is 15 amino acids long. Written as DNA, the CDR3 is TGCGCCAGCAGCTTATCTAGCGGGGGCCAAGAGACCCAGTACTTC. This encodes CASSLSSGGQETQYF.

The gene calls are TRBV6-6 and TRBJ1-5; 8 bases line up with TRBD1. CDR1 MNHNY and CDR2 SVGAGI come from the germline V gene (reference sequence). Germline trimming cut 6 bases from V and 3 bases from J; bases unmatched to any gene: 10. The length of the CDR3 is 16 residues. The CDR3 protein is CASSPDRGAPNQPQHF. The CDR3 coding sequence is TGTGCCAGCAGCCCCGACAGGGGTGCCCCCAATCAGCCCCAGCATTTT.

The rearrangement links TRBV19 to TRBJ1-2; TRBD1 might be the D (5 bases). The CDR3 spans 16 residues. Germline assignment: CDR1 LNHDA and CDR2 SQIVND (reference sequence). With 5 bases removed from V and 4 bases from J, the gap between germline ends came to 20 bases. CDR3 sequence (DNA): TGTGCCAGTAGTCTCATTGGAGGGGCAGGGATCTATGGCTACACCTTC. Its translation is CASSLIGGAGIYGYTF.

The J gene is TRBJ2-6, the V gene TRBV10-3; D perhaps matches TRBD1 (6 bases). The CDR3 totals 17 residues. Trimming took 10 bases from V and 1 from J, leaving 20 bases between them. Looked up from germline, CDR1 is ENHRY and CDR2 is SYGVKD. DNA for the CDR3: TGTGCCACCGCCGGACAGCTGGTTCTTTCTGGGGCCAACGTCCTGACTTTC. The encoded protein is CATAGQLVLSGANVLTF.

V gene TRBV5-4 combines with J gene TRBJ2-5; 12 bases fit TRBD2. V shed 1 base, J shed 5 bases, and the junction held 6 bases outside the gene matches. The CDR3 covers 16 residues. Germline-derived CDR1 and CDR2 are SGHNT and YYREEE (reference sequence). The CDR3 here is CASSLMGTSGFETQYF. The CDR3, as DNA: TGTGCCAGCAGCTTGATGGGGACTAGCGGGTTTGAGACCCAGTACTTC.

This clone appeared a single time. The chain carries TRBV19 and TRBJ2-7; TRBD2 aligns across 9 bases. This CDR3 has 15 residues. Germline V CDR1 and CDR2: LNHDA, SQIVND (reference sequence). V shed 5 bases and J 0 bases; nucleotides not matched to a gene: 5. In DNA form, the CDR3 reads TGTGCCAGTAGTGCAGCGGGGGGTAGCTCCTACGAGCAGTACTTC. Translation: CASSAAGGSSYEQYF. Drawing the rest from reference TRBV19 and TRBJ2-7, the complete variable domain is DGGITQSPKYLFRKEGQNVTLSCEQNLNHDAMYWYRQDPGQGLRLIYYSQIVNDFQKGDIAEGYSVSREKKESFPLTVTSAQKNPTAFYLCASSAAGGSSYEQYFGPGTRLTVT.

The count of this clone is one. CDR3 sequence: CAWSTLRGGGADTQYF. CDR3 coding DNA: TGTGCCTGGAGTACTTTGCGGGGGGGCGGGGCAGATACGCAGTATTTT. The V gene is TRBV30, the J gene TRBJ2-3, with 9 bases that match TRBD2. With V trimmed by 2 bases and J by 4 bases, 10 bases remained unmatched. Germline lookup yields CDR1 GTSNPN and CDR2 SVGIG (reference sequence). The CDR3 is made up of 16 amino acids.

The chain recombines TRBV12-3 or TRBV12-4 with TRBJ1-2; 7 nucleotides line up with TRBD1. The CDR3 runs to 13 residues. J was trimmed by 8 bases and V by 6 bases; bases with no gene match: 9. CDR3 DNA: TGTGCCAGCAGCCCCGGCAGGGGGATAGGCTACACCTTC. This gives the protein CASSPGRGIGYTF.

The rearrangement uses TRBV2 and TRBJ2-3; D is unclear. Trimming shortened V by 6 bases and J by 1 base, and 11 bases separated the two germline ends. CDR1 SNHLY and CDR2 FYNNEI come from the germline V gene. This CDR3 comprises 14 residues. Here the CDR3 DNA reads TGTGCCAGCAGGATTGGGCTTGGCACAGATACGCAGTATTTT. It yields the protein CASRIGLGTDTQYF.

This clone has more than one count but fewer than ten. The rearrangement uses TRBV11-2 and TRBJ2-5; the match to TRBD2 covers 13 bases. This CDR3 region has 18 residues. Germline trimming cut 4 bases from V and 8 bases from J; bases unmatched to any gene: 16. Germline V gives CDR1 SGHAT, CDR2 FQNNGV. The CDR3 here is CASSSTSGGTRPGGTQYF. The CDR3 DNA reads TGTGCCAGCAGCTCGACTAGCGGGGGGACCCGGCCAGGGGGAACCCAGTACTTC. The full variable domain, completed using reference TRBV11-2 and TRBJ2-5, is EAGVAQSPRYKIIEKRQSVAFWCNPISGHATLYWYQQILGQGPKLLIQFQNNGVVDDSQLPKDRFSAERLKGVDSTLKIQPAKLEDSAVYLCASSSTSGGTRPGGTQYFGPGTRLLVL.

The rearrangement links TRBV3-1 (or the pseudogene TRBV3-2) to TRBJ2-2; TRBD2 aligns across 7 bases. Trimming took 0 bases from V and 4 from J; bases not matched to a gene: 8. The CDR3 length is 17 residues. Per the germline V gene, CDR1 is LGHDT and CDR2 is YNNKEL (reference sequence). The CDR3 here is CASSQEQSGARTGELFF. The CDR3 bases are TGTGCCAGCAGCCAAGAGCAGAGCGGGGCGCGCACCGGGGAGCTGTTTTTT.